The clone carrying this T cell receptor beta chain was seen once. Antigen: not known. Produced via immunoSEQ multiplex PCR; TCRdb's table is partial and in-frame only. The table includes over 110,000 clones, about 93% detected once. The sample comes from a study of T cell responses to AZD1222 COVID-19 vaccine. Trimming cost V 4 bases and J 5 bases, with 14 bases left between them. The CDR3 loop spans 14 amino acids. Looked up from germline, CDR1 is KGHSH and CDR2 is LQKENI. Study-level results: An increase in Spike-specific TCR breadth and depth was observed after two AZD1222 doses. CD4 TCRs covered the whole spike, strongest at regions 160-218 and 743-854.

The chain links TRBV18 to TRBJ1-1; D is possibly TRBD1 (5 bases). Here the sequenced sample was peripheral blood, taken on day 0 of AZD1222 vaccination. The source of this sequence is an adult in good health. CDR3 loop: CASSRSGGGTEAFF. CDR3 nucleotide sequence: TGTGCCAGCTCACGATCCGGGGGAGGTACTGAAGCTTTCTTT.